This TCR beta chain derives from a study of blood T cell repertoires in COVID-19. The wider study: Acute and convalescent COVID-19 specimens originated in the United States, Italy and Spain. PBMCs, B-cell-depleted T cells, or T cells were the source of the cDNA or gDNA that made up the material.

The J segment lost 4 bases and the V segment lost 5 bases, leaving 5 bases of the junction unmatched. The CDR3 extends over 13 amino acids. Germline CDR1 SEHNR, CDR2 FQNEAQ (reference sequence). Those who participated ranged in age from roughly 18 to 89 years and resided in under 25 US areas. Assignments of participants to cohorts depended upon their own reported clinical history. Data came from immunoSEQ multiplex PCR; TCRdb stores just in-frame clones and leaves some out. The sample yields around 300,000 clones, roughly 91% seen once. This receptor was obtained from a woman in her 30s who had recovered from COVID-19. The specimen sequenced was PBMCs or T cells enriched from blood (not recorded which). The rearrangement links TRBV7-9 to TRBJ2-7, with 7 bases aligning to TRBD1. The CDR3: CASSPTTGYEQYF. The DNA of the CDR3 is TGTGCCAGCAGCCCTACGACAGGGTACGAGCAGTACTTC.